This TCR beta chain was retrieved from a study of T cell repertoires in cytomegalovirus infection. The overall study: From public TCR beta signatures came an indication of both CMV infection and matching HLA type.

In regard to this clonotype: No antigen is known for it.

This CDR3 is built from 14 residues. CDR1 LNHDA and CDR2 SQIVND come from the germline V gene (reference sequence). Between the trimmed V and J ends, which lost 1 base and 4 bases, there was a span of 10 bases. Via MiXCR, TCRdb re-called the reads, giving one row per CDR3 protein. The repertoire has 750,000 to 950,000 distinct CDR3 sequences, 25% to 30% of them found once; the top ten carry about an eighth. The V call is TRBV19, the J call TRBJ1-1; D ambiguous. The clonotype comes from a human donor in good health (CMV status not recorded). Some clones in this sample may be carry-over from other donors' samples. Sequenced here: cultured CD8+ T cells from PBMCs, sampled from culture after CMV antigen stimulation. The CDR3 is CASSIVSGSTEAFF. The CDR3 DNA sequence: TGTGCCAGTAGTATAGTGTCGGGGAGCACTGAAGCTTTCTTT.